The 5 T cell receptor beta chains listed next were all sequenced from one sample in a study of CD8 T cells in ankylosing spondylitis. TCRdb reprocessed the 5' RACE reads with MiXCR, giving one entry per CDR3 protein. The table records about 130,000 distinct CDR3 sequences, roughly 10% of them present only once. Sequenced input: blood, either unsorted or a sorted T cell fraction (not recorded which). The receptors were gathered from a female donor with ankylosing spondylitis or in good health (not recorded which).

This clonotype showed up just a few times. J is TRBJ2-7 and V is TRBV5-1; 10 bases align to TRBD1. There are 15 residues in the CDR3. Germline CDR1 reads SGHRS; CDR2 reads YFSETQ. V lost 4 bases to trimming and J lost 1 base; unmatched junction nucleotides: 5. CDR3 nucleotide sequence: TGCGCCAGCAGCGACCGGGACAGGGGTTCCTACGAGCAGTACTTC. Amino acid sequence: CASSDRDRGSYEQYF.

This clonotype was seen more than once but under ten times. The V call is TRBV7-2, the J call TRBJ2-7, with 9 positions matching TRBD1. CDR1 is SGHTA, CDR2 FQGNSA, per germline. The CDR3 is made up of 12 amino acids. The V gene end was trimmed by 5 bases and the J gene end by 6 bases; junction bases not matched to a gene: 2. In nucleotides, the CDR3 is TGTGCCAGCAGCAAACAGGGGGCCGAGCAGTACTTC. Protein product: CASSKQGAEQYF. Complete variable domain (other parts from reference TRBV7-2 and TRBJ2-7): GAGVSQSPSNKVTEKGKDVELRCDPISGHTALYWYRQSLGQGLEFLIYFQGNSAPDKSGLPSDRFSAERTGGSVSTLTIQRTQQEDSAVYLCASSKQGAEQYFGPGTRLTVT.

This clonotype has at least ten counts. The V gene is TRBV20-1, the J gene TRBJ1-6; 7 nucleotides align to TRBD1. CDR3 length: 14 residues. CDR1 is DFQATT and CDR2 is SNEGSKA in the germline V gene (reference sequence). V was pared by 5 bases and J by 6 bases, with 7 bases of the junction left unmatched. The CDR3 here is CSAFQTGSNSPLHF. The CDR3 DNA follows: TGCAGTGCTTTTCAGACAGGGAGTAATTCACCCCTCCACTTT.

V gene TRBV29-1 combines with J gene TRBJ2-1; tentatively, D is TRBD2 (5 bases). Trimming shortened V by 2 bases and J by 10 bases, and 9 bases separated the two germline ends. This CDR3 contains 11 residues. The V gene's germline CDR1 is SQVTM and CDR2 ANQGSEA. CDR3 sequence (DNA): TGCAGCGTTGAATCGGCGGGCGAGCAGTTCTTC. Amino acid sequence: CSVESAGEQFF.

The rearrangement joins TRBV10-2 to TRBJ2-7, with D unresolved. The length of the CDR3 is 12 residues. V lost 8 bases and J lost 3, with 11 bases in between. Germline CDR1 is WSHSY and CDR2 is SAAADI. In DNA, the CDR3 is TGCGCCAGCTGGACCTCGAGCTACGAGCAGTACTTC. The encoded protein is CASWTSSYEQYF.